These 18 T cell receptor beta chains were all obtained from the same sample, sequenced in a study of regulatory T cells in long-lasting Graves disease. According to the study, TCR beta libraries were built with iRepertoire HTBI primers and CDR3-region Arm-PCR. One entry per CDR3 protein results from TCRdb running MiXCR on the multiplex PCR reads. The repertoire holds some 460,000 distinct CDR3 sequences, with about 17% as singletons. Time point of the sample: newly diagnosed GD, antithyroid drugs for less than 3 months. PBMCs were the source of the RNA used for TCR sequencing. This same sample was also taken into another study, of T cells in Graves' hyperthyroidism and ophthalmopathy.

The material was peripheral blood mononuclear cells (PBMCs), obtained at new diagnosis, from a patient treated with antithyroid drugs. The receptors here all came from a man aged 35 to 55 with Graves disease.

In this sample, this clonotype turned up many times. The J gene is TRBJ1-4, the V gene TRBV3-1; unclear D gene. Trimming removed 0 bases from V and 5 bases from J, with 13 bases in between. CDR3 size: 16 residues. Germline V CDR1 and CDR2: LGHDT, YNNKEL (reference sequence). DNA of the CDR3: TGTGCCAGCAGCCAAGATTCAGGCCCTAGAAATGAAAAACTGTTTTTT. Translating gives CASSQDSGPRNEKLFF.

The V gene is TRBV12-3 or TRBV12-4, the J gene TRBJ1-5; the match to TRBD1 covers 10 bases. The length of the CDR3 is 17 residues. V dropped 6 bases and J dropped 1; count of bases not matched to a gene: 9. Here the CDR3 DNA reads TGTGCCAGCAGCCGACACCCGGGACAGGGGAGCAATCAGCCCCAGCATTTT. This sequence encodes CASSRHPGQGSNQPQHF.

This clonotype was counted many times. The chain recombines TRBV3-1 with TRBJ2-7; no reliable D call. Germline lookup yields CDR1 LGHDT and CDR2 YNNKEL (reference sequence). V shed 1 base and J shed 5 bases, with 12 bases lying between them. The CDR3 loop spans 14 amino acids. CDR3 coding DNA: TGTGCCAGCAGCCAAGTAGGCAGTTCCGACGAGCAGTACTTC. Translation gives CASSQVGSSDEQYF.

This clonotype appeared many times. This rearrangement joins TRBV12-3 or TRBV12-4 to TRBJ1-1, with a tentative D call TRBD1 (5 bases). The CDR3 runs 15 residues. Trimming left V 6 bases short and J 6 bases short, with 20 bases between. DNA of the CDR3: TGTGCCAGCAGGATAAACTTTGGGGGGAAGCCTGAAGCTTTCTTT. Protein product: CASRINFGGKPEAFF.

Points on this clonotype: The likely explanation is a read error, given a far larger clone one base away. The rearrangement uses TRBV6-2 or TRBV6-3 and TRBJ2-1; possibly TRBD1 for D (5 bases). Trimming cost V 6 bases and J 9 bases, with 21 bases left between them. The CDR3 contains 15 residues. Per germline, CDR1 MNHEY and CDR2 SVGEGT. The CDR3 DNA is TGTGCCAGCAGCGCCCCAGGGAACCCGCGGAGTGAGCAGTTCTTC. Its protein product is CASSAPGNPRSEQFF.

This clonotype came up a few times. The rearrangement uses TRBV4-2 and TRBJ2-7; 8 positions match TRBD2. In germline, CDR1 is LGHNA, CDR2 YNFKEQ. CDR3 length: 16 amino acids. V was clipped by 3 bases and J by 5 bases; unmatched bases: 12. The CDR3 sequence is CASSQGVSGRGDEQYF. In DNA, the CDR3 is TGTGCCAGCAGCCAGGGGGTAAGCGGGAGAGGCGACGAGCAGTACTTC.

In its sample, this clonotype was seen a few times. The V call is TRBV7-9, the J call TRBJ2-3; the match to TRBD1 covers 9 bases. The length of the CDR3 is 15 residues. Germline-derived CDR1 and CDR2 are SEHNR and FQNEAQ (reference sequence). Trimming removed 5 bases from V and 4 bases from J; junction bases left unmatched: 7. The chain's CDR3 is CASSPRTGVADTQYF. The DNA for the CDR3 is TGTGCCAGCAGCCCGAGGACAGGGGTGGCAGATACGCAGTATTTT.

This clonotype has a single count. This likely stems from a read error, as it lies one base from a far larger clone. The chain couples TRBV11-2 to TRBJ2-5; either TRBD1 or TRBD2 may fit D (5 bases each). V lost 1 base and J lost 11, with 23 bases in between. Looked up from germline, CDR1 is SGHAT and CDR2 is FQNNGV. The CDR3 sequence is 16 residues long. The CDR3 region has the DNA TGTGCCAGCAGCTTAGGGTGGGGGAGCTCCTACAATGAGCAGTACTTC. It specifies CASSLGWGSSYNEQYF.

This chain joins TRBV30 and TRBJ1-6, with unresolved D. Germline values: CDR1 GTSNPN, CDR2 SVGIG (reference sequence). The CDR3 contains 12 residues. V was clipped by 3 bases and J by 10 bases, with 10 bases between them. CDR3 protein: CAWRVGESPLHF. The DNA of the CDR3 is TGTGCCTGGAGAGTCGGGGAATCACCCCTCCACTTT.

The table lists this clonotype with many counts. This chain joins TRBV12-3 or TRBV12-4 and TRBJ2-3; a weak D match, TRBD1 (5 bases). Deletions cut 0 bases from V and 2 bases from J, with 9 bases between. This CDR3 is 15 amino acids long. CDR3 bases: TGTGCCAGCAGTTTAGCAGGGGCAGACACAGATACGCAGTATTTT. It codes for CASSLAGADTDTQYF.

The V gene is TRBV6-2 or TRBV6-3, the J gene TRBJ2-4, with D possibly being TRBD1 (5 bases). The CDR3 runs to 17 residues. Germline V CDR1 and CDR2: MNHEY, SVGEGT. The germline V and J ends were trimmed by 5 bases and 4 bases, with 21 bases remaining between them. The CDR3 here is CASSPPHSRVGKNIQYF. The CDR3 DNA reads TGTGCCAGCAGTCCCCCCCACTCCAGGGTAGGAAAAAACATTCAGTACTTC.

The V gene is TRBV20-1, the J gene TRBJ1-1; D gene ambiguous. The germline V and J ends were trimmed by 1 base and 1 base, with 16 bases remaining between them. The CDR3 has 16 residues. In germline, CDR1 is DFQATT, CDR2 SNEGSKA (reference sequence). Here the CDR3 DNA reads TGCAGTGCTAGAGTATACCCCCGAGGCGGGAACACTGAAGCTTTCTTT. This gives the protein CSARVYPRGGNTEAFF.

The rearrangement uses TRBV29-1 and TRBJ2-7, with D possibly matching TRBD1 (7 bases). V gave up 1 base and J gave up 0 bases, with 16 bases separating them. Germline CDR1 is SQVTM and CDR2 is ANQGSEA. The CDR3 loop spans 16 amino acids. For the CDR3, the DNA is TGCAGCGTTGAAGTCGGGGGACAGCGTTTCTCCTACGAGCAGTACTTC. Translated: CSVEVGGQRFSYEQYF.

V gene TRBV11-1 combines with J gene TRBJ1-4; 7 positions agree with TRBD1. J gave up 8 bases and V 5 bases, and 8 bases lay outside the gene matches. This CDR3 has 14 amino acids. Germline CDR1 is SGHAT and CDR2 is FQDESV (reference sequence). The CDR3 nucleotides read TGTGCCAGCAGCCCCGGGACAGTGATGGAAAAACTGTTTTTT. This encodes CASSPGTVMEKLFF.

In its sample, this clonotype was seen many times. The chain employs TRBV12-3 or TRBV12-4 and TRBJ2-1, with 7 bases aligning to TRBD2. V gave up 3 bases and J gave up 2 bases; unmatched junction bases: 1. CDR3 length: 14 residues. The CDR3 protein is CASSFLAAYNEQFF. CDR3 nucleotide sequence: TGTGCCAGCAGTTTCCTAGCGGCCTACAATGAGCAGTTCTTC.

This clonotype was detected ten times or more. The chain carries TRBV7-2 and TRBJ2-7; 7 bases line up with TRBD2. This CDR3 has 16 residues. Trimming cost V 3 bases and J 0 bases; bases outside gene matches: 8. Germline loops: CDR1 SGHTA, CDR2 FQGNSA. CDR3 residues: CASSFGVGDYSYEQYF. For the CDR3, the DNA is TGTGCCAGCAGCTTCGGGGTGGGGGACTACTCCTACGAGCAGTACTTC.

A few counts support this clonotype. The chain uses TRBV15 and TRBJ2-3; TRBD2 matches at 9 bases. Losses at the gene ends were 0 bases for V and 5 bases for J; bases not matched to a gene: 6. This CDR3 has 16 amino acids. The germline V gene encodes CDR1 LNHNV and CDR2 YYDKDF (reference sequence). The CDR3 sequence: CATSRDRRGGGDTQYF. In DNA form, the CDR3 reads TGTGCCACCAGCAGAGATCGGCGGGGGGGGGGAGATACGCAGTATTTT.

This clonotype has a count of ten or more. The chain uses TRBV9 and TRBJ2-2; 10 nucleotides match TRBD2. The V gene end was trimmed by 3 bases and the J gene end by 0 bases; junction bases not matched to a gene: 5. In germline, CDR1 is SGDLS, CDR2 YYNGEE. The CDR3 is 17 amino acids. The DNA of the CDR3 is TGTGCCAGCAGCGCCCATCTAGCGGGAGCGAACACCGGGGAGCTGTTTTTT. This translates into CASSAHLAGANTGELFF.